The sequence of this T cell receptor (beta chain) was determined in a study of OX40 agonist ivuxolimab in advanced cancers. Turning to the study itself: Participants could have had prior anti-PD-1, anti-PD-L1 or anti-CTLA-4 therapy, and approximately 40% had some. Study-wide results and limits: Expanded clones were, on average, more numerous among CD8+ T cells than CD4+. Low normalized T-cell clonal expansion was also seen in some nonresponders.

On this clone itself: The antigen remains unidentified.

The CDR3 loop spans 12 amino acids. The germline V gene has CDR1 LNHDA and CDR2 SQIVND (reference sequence). V lost 5 bases to trimming and J lost 5 bases, with 10 bases between them. The data were produced by immunoSEQ multiplex PCR, yet TCRdb's version contains in-frame clones alone and is incomplete. The table has roughly 75,000 clones, less than 90% seen once. The V call is TRBV19, the J call TRBJ2-7; the D gene is possibly TRBD1 (6 bases). This clonotype was sampled from an adult with an advanced solid tumor such as melanoma, head and neck, liver or kidney cancer. The starting material was CD4+ or CD8+ T cells sorted from blood, obtained in a trial of the OX40 agonist ivuxolimab. The CDR3 region has the DNA TGTGCCAGTAGTCCTACAGGGAACGAGCAGTACTTC. This encodes CASSPTGNEQYF.